This record concerns one T cell receptor beta chain sequence. Repertoires were generated with immunoSEQ multiplex PCR, while TCRdb's copy carries only in-frame clones and drops some. Altogether some 200,000 clones are present, roughly 84% being singletons, with the ten largest covering roughly a tenth. Germline lookup yields CDR1 MRHNA and CDR2 SNTAGT. This CDR3 spans 13 amino acids. The V end lost 2 bases, the J end lost 4 bases, and 9 bases lay between the germline ends. This sample was included in a study of blood T cell repertoires in COVID-19. The sequence was collected from a woman aged 80 or older with COVID-19, enrolled during active disease. Material: peripheral blood. The chain employs TRBV6-4 and TRBJ2-7; D might be TRBD1 (5 bases). In DNA form, the CDR3 reads TGTGCCAGCAGTGACAGGGGTTCGTACGAGCAGTACGTC. Protein sequence: CASSDRGSYEQYV.